Each of the 26 T cell receptor beta chains below was sequenced from the same sample in a study of control samples from healthy donors and cancer patients. Clones were read by immunoSEQ multiplex PCR, and TCRdb kept only the in-frame ones, dropping some. The data hold about 51,000 clones, with around 90% observed a single time. Sequenced: PBMCs. The source is a man aged 40-50 years with colorectal cancer.

The CDR3 DNA is TGTGCCAGCAGTTCAACGGGAGGACCTTCACCCCTCCACTTT. It specifies CASSSTGGPSPLHF. The V and J genes are TRBV11-3 and TRBJ1-6; D uncertain. CDR1 and CDR2 (germline): SGHNT, YENEEA. V gave up 6 bases and J gave up 9 bases, with 15 bases separating them. There are 14 residues in the CDR3.

This sequence joins TRBV7-9 and TRBJ2-6; 9 nucleotides match TRBD1. Trimming removed 8 bases from V and 4 bases from J; junction bases left unmatched: 12. The CDR3 totals 17 residues. Germline V gene lookup returns CDR1 SEHNR and CDR2 FQNEAQ (reference sequence). The CDR3 DNA reads as TGTGCCAGCCCCCGGGACAGGGACACGGCCGGGGCCAACGTCCTGACTTTC. It encodes CASPRDRDTAGANVLTF.

The V and J genes are TRBV29-1 and TRBJ1-1, with D perhaps matching TRBD1 (6 bases). CDR3 length: 13 amino acids. Germline CDR1 reads SQVTM; CDR2 reads ANQGSEA. Deletions cut 7 bases from V and 1 base from J, with 13 bases between. CDR3 nucleotide sequence: TGCAGCGCGCTCGACAGGTCGAACACTGAAGCTTTCTTT. Residues: CSALDRSNTEAFF.

The gene calls are TRBV2 and TRBJ2-5; 7 nucleotides line up with TRBD1. CDR3 length: 14 residues. Germline values: CDR1 SNHLY, CDR2 FYNNEI. The V and J ends lost 6 bases and 1 base, in that order; junction bases with no gene match: 5. The CDR3 DNA reads TGTGCCAGCAGGAGGGGGCATGGCCAAGAGACCCAGTACTTC. It translates to CASRRGHGQETQYF. Together with reference TRBV2 and TRBJ2-5, the CDR3 gives the full variable domain: EPEVTQTPSHQVTQMGQEVILRCVPISNHLYFYWYRQILGQKVEFLVSFYNNEISEKSEIFDDQFSVERPDGSNFTLKIRSTKLEDSAMYFCASRRGHGQETQYFGPGTRLLVL.

The CDR3 bases are TGTGCCAGCAGCATCCAGACAGGGTCTGGAAACACCATATATTTT. It encodes CASSIQTGSGNTIYF. The chain links TRBV7-2 to TRBJ1-3, with 7 bases that match TRBD1. Germline V gives CDR1 SGHTA, CDR2 FQGNSA. Trimming cost V 5 bases and J 1 base; bases outside gene matches: 5. CDR3 length: 15 residues.

This chain links TRBV21-1 with TRBJ1-3. TRBV21-1 is noted as a pseudogene. The CDR3 loop spans 20 amino acids. The CDR3 sequence: CASSIDKELLDSSSGNTIYF. CDR3 nucleotides: TGTGCCAGCAGCATCGACAAAGAGCTATTAGACTCGAGCTCTGGAAACACCATATATTTT.

V gene TRBV2 combines with J gene TRBJ2-7, with TRBD1 identical over 7 bases. The germline V gene has CDR1 SNHLY and CDR2 FYNNEI. The V and J ends lost 6 bases and 8 bases, in that order; junction bases with no gene match: 7. This CDR3 is 12 amino acids long. The CDR3 DNA sequence: TGTGCCAGCAGGGGGACAGCCCTAAAGCAGTACTTC. As protein: CASRGTALKQYF.

The chain joins TRBV5-4 to TRBJ2-3; TRBD1 agrees at 7 bases. Germline CDR1 reads SGHNT; CDR2 reads YYREEE (reference sequence). This CDR3 has 16 amino acids. After removal of 2 bases from V and 0 bases from J, the junction contained 6 bases not matched to a gene. CDR3 DNA: TGTGCCAGCAGCTTCGGGGACAGATTAAGCACAGATACGCAGTATTTT. Its translation is CASSFGDRLSTDTQYF. The full variable domain, its missing parts supplied by reference TRBV5-4 and TRBJ2-3, is ETGVTQSPTHLIKTRGQQVTLRCSSQSGHNTVSWYQQALGQGPQFIFQYYREEENGRGNFPPRFSGLQFPNYSSELNVNALELDDSALYLCASSFGDRLSTDTQYFGPGTRLTVL.

This chain links TRBV5-1 with TRBJ1-1; 7 bases align to TRBD1. This CDR3 comprises 14 residues. V lost 1 base to trimming and J lost 5 bases; unmatched junction nucleotides: 5. CDR1 is SGHRS and CDR2 is YFSETQ in the germline V gene. CDR3 sequence: CASSLKGARTEAFF. The CDR3 nucleotides read TGCGCCAGCAGCTTGAAGGGGGCGAGGACTGAAGCTTTCTTT.

The gene calls are TRBV3-1 (or the pseudogene TRBV3-2) and TRBJ2-7; D tentatively reads TRBD1 or TRBD2 (6 bases each). Trimming left V 7 bases short and J 5 bases short, with 15 bases between. The CDR3 consists of 13 residues. Per the germline V gene, CDR1 is LGHDT and CDR2 is YNNKEL (reference sequence). The CDR3 sequence: CASTLWGANEQYF. DNA of the CDR3: TGTGCCAGCACTCTTTGGGGGGCCAACGAGCAGTACTTC.

The chain carries TRBV19 and TRBJ2-7; D is perhaps TRBD2 (6 bases). Germline values: CDR1 LNHDA, CDR2 SQIVND (reference sequence). The CDR3 contains 12 residues. V was clipped by 5 bases and J by 5 bases, with 10 bases between them. The CDR3 protein is CASSPRGNEQYF. The CDR3 DNA sequence: TGTGCCAGTAGTCCCCGGGGGAACGAGCAGTACTTC.

V usage is TRBV27 and J usage is TRBJ2-1; 10 bases match TRBD2. This CDR3 comprises 17 residues. Per the germline V gene, CDR1 is MNHEY and CDR2 is SMNVEV (reference sequence). Losses at the gene ends were 6 bases for V and 10 bases for J; bases not matched to a gene: 18. CDR3 region: CASSAGPGTSEKNEQFF. CDR3 bases: TGTGCCAGCAGCGCGGGACCTGGGACTAGCGAGAAAAACGAGCAGTTCTTC.

V gene TRBV10-3 combines with J gene TRBJ1-1; TRBD1 matches at 8 bases. Germline V gene lookup returns CDR1 ENHRY and CDR2 SYGVKD. Germline trimming cut 4 bases from V and 5 bases from J; bases unmatched to any gene: 9. The CDR3 spans 15 residues. The CDR3 here is CAISAVDRAGTEAFF. For the CDR3, the DNA is TGTGCCATCAGTGCGGTGGACAGGGCGGGAACTGAAGCTTTCTTT.

This clone was detected only once. This chain connects TRBV29-1 to TRBJ2-5; 7 bases match TRBD2. Trimming cost V 5 bases and J 5 bases; bases outside gene matches: 8. Germline V gene sequence: CDR1 SQVTM, CDR2 ANQGSEA. CDR3 length: 13 residues. The CDR3 nucleotides are TGCAGCGTTCGGACTAGGTGGATGGAGACCCAGTACTTC. Its protein is CSVRTRWMETQYF. Filled out from reference TRBV29-1 and TRBJ2-5, the complete variable domain reads SAVISQKPSRDICQRGTSLTIQCQVDSQVTMMFWYRQQPGQSLTLIATANQGSEATYESGFVIDKFPISRPNLTFSTLTVSNMSPEDSSIYLCSVRTRWMETQYFGPGTRLLVL.

The chain carries TRBV6-6 and TRBJ2-7; D not certain. This CDR3 has 15 amino acids. Germline CDR1 is MNHNY and CDR2 is SVGAGI (reference sequence). V was trimmed by 0 bases and J by 0 bases, leaving 9 bases between them. The DNA for the CDR3 is TGTGCCAGCAGTTACTCCCAAACAGTCTCCTACGAGCAGTACTTC. Protein: CASSYSQTVSYEQYF.

V and J are TRBV30 and TRBJ2-1; D remains unclear. V was shortened by 3 bases and J by 4 bases, with 7 bases between the two germline ends. Germline V gene data show CDR1 as GTSNPN and CDR2 as SVGIG (reference sequence). There are 12 residues in the CDR3. The CDR3 sequence is CAWSEFYNEQFF. The CDR3 nucleotides are TGTGCCTGGAGCGAGTTTTACAATGAGCAGTTCTTC.

The rearrangement joins TRBV13 to TRBJ2-1; D call uncertain. Germline CDR1 is PRHDT and CDR2 is FYEKMQ (reference sequence). The CDR3 spans 15 residues. Trimming left V 0 bases short and J 9 bases short, with 15 bases between. DNA of the CDR3: TGTGCCAGCAGCTTAGGGGACCTCGATACCAGTGAGCAGTTCTTC. Amino acids: CASSLGDLDTSEQFF.

The chain uses TRBV15 and TRBJ1-5; maybe TRBD1 (6 bases). The CDR3 length is 16 residues. The germline V and J ends were trimmed by 1 base and 4 bases, with 14 bases remaining between them. In germline, CDR1 is LNHNV, CDR2 YYDKDF (reference sequence). The CDR3 region has the DNA TGTGCCACCAGCAGAGGAAAATACACAGGGAATCAGCCCCAGCATTTT. Its protein product is CATSRGKYTGNQPQHF.

The genes are TRBV7-9 and TRBJ2-7; the D gene is possibly TRBD2 (5 bases). V was shortened by 1 base and J by 4 bases, with 14 bases between the two germline ends. This CDR3 comprises 15 residues. CDR1 and CDR2 (germline): SEHNR, FQNEAQ (reference sequence). The CDR3 loop is CASSLERWERYEQYF. The CDR3 DNA is TGTGCCAGCAGCTTAGAGCGGTGGGAGAGGTACGAGCAGTACTTC. Supplemented by reference TRBV7-9 and TRBJ2-7, the full variable domain reads DTGVSQNPRHKITKRGQNVTFRCDPISEHNRLYWYRQTLGQGPEFLTYFQNEAQLEKSRLLSDRFSAERPKGSFSTLEIQRTEQGDSAMYLCASSLERWERYEQYFGPGTRLTVT.

This chain uses TRBV2 with TRBJ1-1; tentative D call: TRBD1 (5 bases). Germline lookup yields CDR1 SNHLY and CDR2 FYNNEI. The V gene lost 2 bases and the J gene lost 0 bases, with 13 bases spanning the gap. The CDR3 has 16 amino acids. For the CDR3, the DNA is TGTGCCAGCAGTGAAAGTTGGGGGGAAATGAACACTGAAGCTTTCTTT. Translating it yields CASSESWGEMNTEAFF.

The CDR3 bases are TGTGCCAGCAGCCCGACCAGGGGGAGCTCTGGAAACACCATATATTTT. It yields the protein CASSPTRGSSGNTIYF. V gene TRBV7-9 combines with J gene TRBJ1-3; 7 nucleotides agree with TRBD1. Germline CDR1 reads SEHNR; CDR2 reads FQNEAQ (reference sequence). Trimming cost V 5 bases and J 0 bases; bases outside gene matches: 7. The CDR3 is made up of 16 amino acids.

The chain is built from TRBV18 and TRBJ1-1; D remains ambiguous. The germline CDR1 and CDR2 sequences are KGHSH and LQKENI. The CDR3 has 11 amino acids. V lost 6 bases and J lost 5, with 7 bases in between. The CDR3 nucleotides read TGTGCCAGCTCTAAAGGAACTGAAGCTTTCTTT. Its translation is CASSKGTEAFF.

The CDR3 DNA reads TGTGCCAGCAGGCTGACAGGCACCCAGTACTTC. It encodes CASRLTGTQYF. The rearrangement links TRBV2 to TRBJ2-5, with a possible D match to TRBD1 (6 bases). CDR3 size: 11 residues. The germline V and J ends were trimmed by 6 bases and 8 bases, with 10 bases remaining between them. Germline V CDR1 and CDR2: SNHLY, FYNNEI.

The chain joins TRBV6-5 to TRBJ1-2; tentatively, D is TRBD1 (6 bases). CDR1 and CDR2 from the germline V gene are MNHEY and SVGAGI. This CDR3 comprises 15 residues. V was pared by 4 bases and J by 4 bases, with 16 bases between. In DNA, the CDR3 is TGTGCCAGCAGTTTGGGGGGGGGCCGCGGCTATGGCTACACCTTC. Protein sequence: CASSLGGGRGYGYTF.

The chain uses TRBV5-1 and TRBJ2-3; 8 positions agree with TRBD2. The CDR3 is 15 amino acids. CDR1 SGHRS and CDR2 YFSETQ come from the germline V gene. Unmatched junction bases numbered 4, after V lost 2 bases and J lost 2 bases. CDR3 nucleotides: TGCGCCAGCAGCTTCTTCGGGAGGGACACAGATACGCAGTATTTT. The encoded protein is CASSFFGRDTDTQYF.

J is TRBJ2-1 and V is TRBV5-1; a weak D match, TRBD1 (6 bases). Trimming removed 3 bases from V and 2 bases from J, with 9 bases in between. Germline-derived CDR1 and CDR2 are SGHRS and YFSETQ. The CDR3 is 14 amino acids. Here the CDR3 DNA reads TGCGCCAGCAGCTATGAGGGGGCCTACAATGAGCAGTTCTTC. Its translation: CASSYEGAYNEQFF.